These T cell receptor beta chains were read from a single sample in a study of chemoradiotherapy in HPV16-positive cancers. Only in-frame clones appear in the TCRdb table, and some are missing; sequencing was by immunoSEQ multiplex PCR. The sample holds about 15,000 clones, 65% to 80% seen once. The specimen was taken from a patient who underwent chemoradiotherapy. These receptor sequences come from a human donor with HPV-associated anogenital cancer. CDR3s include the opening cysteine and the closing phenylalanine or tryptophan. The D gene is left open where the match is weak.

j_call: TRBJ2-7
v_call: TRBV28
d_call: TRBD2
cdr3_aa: CASSFGLAGGQIYEQYF

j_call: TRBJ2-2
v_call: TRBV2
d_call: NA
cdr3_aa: CASSGTAPGELFF

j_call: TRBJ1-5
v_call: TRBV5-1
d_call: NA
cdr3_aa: CASSLGGADQPQHF

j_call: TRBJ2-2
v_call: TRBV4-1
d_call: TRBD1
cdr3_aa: CASSLSQGAIGELFF

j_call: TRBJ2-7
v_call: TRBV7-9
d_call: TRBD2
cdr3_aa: CASSREGGRYEQYF

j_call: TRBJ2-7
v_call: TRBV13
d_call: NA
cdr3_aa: CASSPSFLAVYEQYF

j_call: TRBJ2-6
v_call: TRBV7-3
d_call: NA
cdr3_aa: CASSLNQPGANVLTF

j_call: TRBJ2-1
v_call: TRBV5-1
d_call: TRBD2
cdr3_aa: CASSSGLDYNEQFF

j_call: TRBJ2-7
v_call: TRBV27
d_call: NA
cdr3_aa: CASSLAGPTYEQYF

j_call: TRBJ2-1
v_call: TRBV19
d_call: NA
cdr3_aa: CASSIGTATLNEQFF

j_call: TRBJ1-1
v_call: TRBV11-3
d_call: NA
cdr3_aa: CASSLDRTELFPEAFF

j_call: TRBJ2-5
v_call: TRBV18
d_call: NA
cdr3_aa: CASSPMGTQETQYF

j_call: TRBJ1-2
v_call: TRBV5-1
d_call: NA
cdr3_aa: CASSPPGRGWGYTF

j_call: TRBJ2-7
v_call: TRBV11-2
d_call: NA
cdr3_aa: CASGGGNLYEQYF

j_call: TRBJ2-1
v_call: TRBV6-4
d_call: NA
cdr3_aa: CASSDSGGREQFF

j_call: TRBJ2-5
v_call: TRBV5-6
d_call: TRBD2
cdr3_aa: CASSPRLAGEETQYF

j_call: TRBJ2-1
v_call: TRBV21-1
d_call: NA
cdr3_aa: CASSNRGTSGTSWRTYNEQFF

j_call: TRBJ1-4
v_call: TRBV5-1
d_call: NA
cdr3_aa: CASGTGGEEEKLFF

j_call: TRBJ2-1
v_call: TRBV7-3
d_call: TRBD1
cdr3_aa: CASSSQGATEQFF

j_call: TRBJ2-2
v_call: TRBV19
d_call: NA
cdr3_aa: CASKGHNTGELFF

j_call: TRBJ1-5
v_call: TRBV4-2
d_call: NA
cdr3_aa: CASSQDRANQPQHF

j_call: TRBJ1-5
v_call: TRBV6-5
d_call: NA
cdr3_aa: CASSYDRNQPQHF

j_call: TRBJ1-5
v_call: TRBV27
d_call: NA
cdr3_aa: CASKSGRSDSQPQHF

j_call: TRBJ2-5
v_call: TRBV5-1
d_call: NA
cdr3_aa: CASSLSSWETQYF

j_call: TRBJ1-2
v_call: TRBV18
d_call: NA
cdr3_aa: CASSPPGQGLGYTF

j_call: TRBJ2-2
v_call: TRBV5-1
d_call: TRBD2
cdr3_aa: CASSFPLAGSSNTGELFF

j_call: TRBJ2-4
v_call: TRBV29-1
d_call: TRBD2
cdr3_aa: CSAQPGLAGGIQYF

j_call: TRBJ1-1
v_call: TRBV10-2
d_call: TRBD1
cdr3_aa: CASRQGASAFF

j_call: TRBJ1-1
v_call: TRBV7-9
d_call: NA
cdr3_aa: CASSLAAGNTEAFF

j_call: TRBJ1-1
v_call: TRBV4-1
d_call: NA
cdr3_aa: CASTQGRGNTEAFF

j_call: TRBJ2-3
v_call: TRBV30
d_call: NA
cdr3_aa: CAWEGGGTDTQYF

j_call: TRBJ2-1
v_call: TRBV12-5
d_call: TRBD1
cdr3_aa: CASGLLRNPGQENNEQFF

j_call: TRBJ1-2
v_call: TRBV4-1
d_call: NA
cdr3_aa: CASSQPQENYGYTF

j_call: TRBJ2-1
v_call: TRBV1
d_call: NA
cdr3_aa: CTSSHLTGRAISYNEQFF

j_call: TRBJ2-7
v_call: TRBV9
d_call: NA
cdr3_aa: CASSVGLVHEQYF

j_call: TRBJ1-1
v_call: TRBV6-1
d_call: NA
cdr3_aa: CASNLFSKTAEAFF

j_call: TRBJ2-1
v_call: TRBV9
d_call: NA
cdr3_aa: CASSEGRSNLNEQFF

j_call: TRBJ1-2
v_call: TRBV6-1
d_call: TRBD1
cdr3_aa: CASSEQPRGQYGYTF

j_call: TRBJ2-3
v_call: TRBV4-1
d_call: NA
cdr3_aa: CASSPTGRTTDTQYF

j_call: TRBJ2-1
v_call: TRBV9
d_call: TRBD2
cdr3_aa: CASSVGTRNLDEQFF

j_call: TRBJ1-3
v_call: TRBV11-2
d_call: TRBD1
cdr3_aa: CASSPQGASNTIYF

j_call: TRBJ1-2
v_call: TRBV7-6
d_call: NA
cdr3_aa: CASSLVPGTVRCGYTF

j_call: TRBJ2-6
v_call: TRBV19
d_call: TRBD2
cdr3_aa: CASSRTSGSSGANVLTF

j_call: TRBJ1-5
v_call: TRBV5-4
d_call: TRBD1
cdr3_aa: CASSLAGGSQPQHF

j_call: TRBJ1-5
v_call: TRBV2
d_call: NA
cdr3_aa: CASRTRGNQPQHF

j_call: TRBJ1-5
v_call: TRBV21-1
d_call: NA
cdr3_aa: CASRPWTGVTNSNQPQHF

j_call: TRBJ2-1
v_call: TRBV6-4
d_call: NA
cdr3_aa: CASSEYAYNEQFF

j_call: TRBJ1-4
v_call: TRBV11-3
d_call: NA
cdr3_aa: CASKIGRGSEKLFF

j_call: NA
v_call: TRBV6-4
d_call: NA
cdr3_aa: CASSDRPPSYEQYF

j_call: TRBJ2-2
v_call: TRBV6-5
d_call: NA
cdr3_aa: CASSYGFGELFF

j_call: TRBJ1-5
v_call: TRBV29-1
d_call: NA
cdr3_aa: CRQVERGPQPQHF

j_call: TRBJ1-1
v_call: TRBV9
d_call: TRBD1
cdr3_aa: CASSGTGDTEAFF

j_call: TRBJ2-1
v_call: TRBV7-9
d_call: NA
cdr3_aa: CASSLKGGGEQFF